This is a list of T cell receptor beta chains from one sample in a study of monozygotic twins with cystic fibrosis. Using immunoSEQ multiplex PCR, the repertoire was profiled, and TCRdb retains in-frame clones only, with some absent. The sample holds about 11,000 clones, over 95% seen once. The sequenced material came from blood. All receptors come from a boy aged 5-17 years with cystic fibrosis. CDR3s include the opening cysteine and the closing phenylalanine or tryptophan. The D gene is left open where the match is weak.

>.|TRBJ1-1|TRBV5-6
CASSLVREVTEAFF
>.|TRBJ1-1|TRBV2
CASSEVRGTEAFF
>TRBD2|TRBJ2-1|TRBV28
CASSSLSGGTYNEQFF
>.|TRBJ1-5|TRBV19
CARRDISNQPQHF
>TRBD1|TRBJ1-1|TRBV6-6
CASSYDRDLDTEAFF
>.|TRBJ2-1|TRBV2
CASGLWPGEQFF
>.|TRBJ2-5|TRBV6-5
CASSYLYQGQETQYF
>.|TRBJ1-1|TRBV7-8
CASSLGAQNTEAFF
>TRBD1|TRBJ1-6|TRBV13
CASSLLYDPPGTGRYSSYNSPLHF
>.|TRBJ1-1|TRBV19
CASSGTGSLMNTEAFF
>TRBD2|TRBJ2-3|TRBV12-5
CASGLVRDGRPSTDTQYF
>TRBD1|TRBJ2-7|TRBV7-6
CASSSRDSSLGLYF
>.|TRBJ1-5|TRBV7-2
CASSFGDQPQHF
>TRBD2|TRBJ2-3|TRBV14
CASSQDRLAGGRGTDTQYF
>.|TRBJ1-5|TRBV7-6
CASSSGTTNQPQHF
>TRBD1|TRBJ2-7|TRBV6-6
CASSYYDRGSYEQYF
>.|TRBJ1-6|TRBV7-6
CASSLGGGGSTSPLHF
>TRBD1|TRBJ2-7|TRBV6-1
CASRMGQGSYEQYF
>.|TRBJ1-5|TRBV19
CASKAPVSNQPQHF
>.|TRBJ1-1|TRBV7-3
CASSWTAGNTEAFF
>.|TRBJ1-5|TRBV15
CATSRARQIDYQPQHF
>.|TRBJ1-5|TRBV19
CASIPGPNQPQHF
>.|TRBJ1-1|TRBV4-1
CASSQDPGRSAEAFF
>TRBD2|TRBJ2-6|TRBV5-1
CASSRSGIDSGANVLTF
>TRBD1|TRBJ2-5|TRBV7-7
CASSWDRQETQYF
>TRBD2|TRBJ2-5|TRBV6-4
CASSETSGGARETQYF
>.|TRBJ2-5|TRBV10-2
CASSESTWETQYF
>.|TRBJ2-1|TRBV30
CAWTRSEGRSYNEQFF
>.|TRBJ1-5|TRBV6-6
CASKPAGFRQPQHF
>TRBD1|TRBJ2-2|TRBV7-9
CASRPGQGANTGELFF
>.|TRBJ2-5|TRBV6-5
CASSYSNRGLGETQYF
>.|TRBJ1-5|TRBV27
CASSLSPSGANQPQHF
>TRBD1|TRBJ2-1|TRBV18
CASSPEYPGQGYNEQFF
>TRBD1|TRBJ1-5|TRBV28
CASSSHRGYQPQHF
>TRBD1|TRBJ2-5|TRBV19
CASRSTGGRETQYF
>TRBD2|TRBJ2-1|TRBV4-3
CASSQDSPTSGSYNEQFF
>.|TRBJ1-1|TRBV30
CAWQRQNTNTEAFF
>.|TRBJ2-2|TRBV6-6
CASIPGVGGELFF
>TRBD1|TRBJ1-2|TRBV7-2
CASSSGLYTGTGGKGYTF
>.|TRBJ1-3|TRBV9
CASSAPPSSGNTIYF
>TRBD1|TRBJ2-7|TRBV29-1
CSVDYFGTGTYEQYF
>.|TRBJ2-7|TRBV2
CASLGKSLEQYF
>.|TRBJ2-1|TRBV4-3
CASSRNSPKSSYNEQFF
>TRBD1|TRBJ1-2|TRBV9
CASSDRTGYGYTF
>.|TRBJ2-4|TRBV9
CASSVDRDKNIQYF